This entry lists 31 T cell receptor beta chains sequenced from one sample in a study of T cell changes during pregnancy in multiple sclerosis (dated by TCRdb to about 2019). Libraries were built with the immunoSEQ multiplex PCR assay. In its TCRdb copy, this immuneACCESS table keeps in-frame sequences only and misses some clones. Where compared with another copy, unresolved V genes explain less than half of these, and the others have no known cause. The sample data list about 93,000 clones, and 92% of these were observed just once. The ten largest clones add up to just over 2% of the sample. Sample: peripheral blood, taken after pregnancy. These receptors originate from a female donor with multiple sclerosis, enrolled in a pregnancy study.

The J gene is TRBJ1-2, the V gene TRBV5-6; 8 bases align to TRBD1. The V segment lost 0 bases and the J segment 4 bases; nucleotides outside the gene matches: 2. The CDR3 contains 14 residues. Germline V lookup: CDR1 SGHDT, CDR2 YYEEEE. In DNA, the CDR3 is TGTGCCAGCAGCTTGGGAGACAGGGGCTATGGCTACACCTTC. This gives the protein CASSLGDRGYGYTF. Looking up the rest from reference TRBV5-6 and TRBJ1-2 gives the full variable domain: DAGVTQSPTHLIKTRGQQVTLRCSPKSGHDTVSWYQQALGQGPQFIFQYYEEEERQRGNFPDRFSGHQFPNYSSELNVNALLLGDSALYLCASSLGDRGYGYTFGSGTRLTVV.

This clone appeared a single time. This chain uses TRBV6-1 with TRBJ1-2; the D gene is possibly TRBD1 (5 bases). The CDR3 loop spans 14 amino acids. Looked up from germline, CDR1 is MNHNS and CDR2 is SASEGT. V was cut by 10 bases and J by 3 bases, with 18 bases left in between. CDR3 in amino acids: CATLQGNRDYGYTF. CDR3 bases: TGTGCCACCCTTCAGGGAAATCGTGACTATGGCTACACCTTC.

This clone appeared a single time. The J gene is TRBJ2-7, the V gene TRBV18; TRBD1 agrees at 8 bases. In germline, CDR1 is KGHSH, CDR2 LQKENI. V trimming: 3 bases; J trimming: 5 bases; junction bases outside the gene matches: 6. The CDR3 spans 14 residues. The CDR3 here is CASSPGGQVHEQYF. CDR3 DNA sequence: TGTGCCAGCTCACCGGGGGGACAGGTCCACGAGCAGTACTTC. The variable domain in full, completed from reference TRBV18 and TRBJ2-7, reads NAGVMQNPRHLVRRRGQEARLRCSPMKGHSHVYWYRQLPEEGLKFMVYLQKENIIDESGMPKERFSAEFPKEGPSILRIQQVVRGDSAAYFCASSPGGQVHEQYFGPGTRLTVT.

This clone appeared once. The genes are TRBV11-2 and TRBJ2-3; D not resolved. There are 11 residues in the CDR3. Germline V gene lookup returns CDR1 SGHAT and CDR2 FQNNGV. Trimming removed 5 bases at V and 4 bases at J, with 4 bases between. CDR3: CASSPSDTQYF. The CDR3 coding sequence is TGTGCCAGCAGCCCCTCAGATACGCAGTATTTT.

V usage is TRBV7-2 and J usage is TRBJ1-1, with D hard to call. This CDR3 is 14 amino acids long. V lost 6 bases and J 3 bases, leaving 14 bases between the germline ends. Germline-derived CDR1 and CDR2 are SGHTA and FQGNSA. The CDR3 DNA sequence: TGTGCCAGCAGGCCGGGAGGGAAGGACACTGAAGCTTTCTTT. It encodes CASRPGGKDTEAFF.

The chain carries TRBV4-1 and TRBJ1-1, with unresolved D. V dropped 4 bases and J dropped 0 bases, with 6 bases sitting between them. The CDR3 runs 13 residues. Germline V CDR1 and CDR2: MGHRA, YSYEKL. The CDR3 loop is CASSPGVNTEAFF. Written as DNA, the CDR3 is TGCGCCAGCAGCCCAGGCGTGAACACTGAAGCTTTCTTT.

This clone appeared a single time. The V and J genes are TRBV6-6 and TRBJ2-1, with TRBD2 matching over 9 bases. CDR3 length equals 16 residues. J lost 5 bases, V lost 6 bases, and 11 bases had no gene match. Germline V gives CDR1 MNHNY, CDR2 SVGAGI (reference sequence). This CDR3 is CASSLTTSGRDNEQFF. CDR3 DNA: TGTGCCAGCAGCCTCACGACTAGCGGACGGGACAATGAGCAGTTCTTC.

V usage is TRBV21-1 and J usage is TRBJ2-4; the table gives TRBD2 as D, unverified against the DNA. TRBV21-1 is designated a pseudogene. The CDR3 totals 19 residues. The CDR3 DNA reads TGTGCCAGCAGCAAAGGAGAGAGCGGGGGGACAGTACCTAAAAACATTCAGTACTTC. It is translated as CASSKGESGGTVPKNIQYF.

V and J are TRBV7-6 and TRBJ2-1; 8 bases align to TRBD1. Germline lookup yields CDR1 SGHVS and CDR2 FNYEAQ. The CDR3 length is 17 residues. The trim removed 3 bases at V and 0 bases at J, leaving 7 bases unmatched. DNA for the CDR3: TGTGCCAGCAGCTTTAGCGGACAGGGTAGCTCCTACAATGAGCAGTTCTTC. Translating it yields CASSFSGQGSSYNEQFF.

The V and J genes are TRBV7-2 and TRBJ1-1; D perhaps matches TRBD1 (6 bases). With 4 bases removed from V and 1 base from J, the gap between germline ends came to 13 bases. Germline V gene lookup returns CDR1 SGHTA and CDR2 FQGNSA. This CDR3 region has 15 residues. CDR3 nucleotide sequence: TGTGCCAGCAGCTGGACAACAGGGACGAACACTGAAGCTTTCTTT. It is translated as CASSWTTGTNTEAFF.

The CDR3 is CASSPRQDFNTGELFF. The CDR3 DNA reads TGTGCCAGCAGCCCCCGACAGGACTTTAACACCGGGGAGCTGTTTTTT. The chain joins TRBV9 to TRBJ2-2, with D possibly matching TRBD1 (6 bases). The CDR3 sequence is 16 residues long. Germline CDR1 SGDLS, CDR2 YYNGEE. V dropped 4 bases and J dropped 2 bases, with 15 bases sitting between them.

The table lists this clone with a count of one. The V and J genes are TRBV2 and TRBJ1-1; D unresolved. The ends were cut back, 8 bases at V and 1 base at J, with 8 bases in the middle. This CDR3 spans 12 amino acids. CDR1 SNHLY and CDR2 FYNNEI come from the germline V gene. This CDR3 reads CASGRENTEAFF. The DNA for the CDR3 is TGTGCCAGCGGACGGGAGAACACTGAAGCTTTCTTT.

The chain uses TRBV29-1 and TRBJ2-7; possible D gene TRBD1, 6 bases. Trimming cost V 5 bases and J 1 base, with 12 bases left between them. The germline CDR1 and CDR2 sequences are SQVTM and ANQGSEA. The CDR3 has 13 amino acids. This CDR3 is CSVSGTLSYEQYF. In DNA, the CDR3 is TGCAGCGTTTCCGGGACATTGTCCTACGAGCAGTACTTC.

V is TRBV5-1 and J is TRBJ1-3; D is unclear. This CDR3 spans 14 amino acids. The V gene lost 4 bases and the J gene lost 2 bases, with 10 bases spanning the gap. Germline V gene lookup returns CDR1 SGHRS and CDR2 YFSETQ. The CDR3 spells CASSLDGAGNTIYF. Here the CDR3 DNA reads TGCGCCAGCAGCCTGGACGGGGCTGGAAACACCATATATTTT.

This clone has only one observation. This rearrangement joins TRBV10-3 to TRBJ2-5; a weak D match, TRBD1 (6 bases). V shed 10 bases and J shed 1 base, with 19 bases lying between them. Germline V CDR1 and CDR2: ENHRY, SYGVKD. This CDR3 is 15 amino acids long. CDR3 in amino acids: CATLHTQGPQETQYF. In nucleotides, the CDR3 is TGTGCCACCCTTCACACACAGGGCCCCCAAGAGACCCAGTACTTC.

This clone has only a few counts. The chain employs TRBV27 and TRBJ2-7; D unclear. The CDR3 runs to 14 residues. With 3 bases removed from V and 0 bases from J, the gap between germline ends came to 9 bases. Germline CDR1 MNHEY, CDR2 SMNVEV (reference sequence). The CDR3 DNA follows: TGTGCCAGCAGTTTGAACTCTTTCTCCTACGAGCAGTACTTC. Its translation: CASSLNSFSYEQYF.

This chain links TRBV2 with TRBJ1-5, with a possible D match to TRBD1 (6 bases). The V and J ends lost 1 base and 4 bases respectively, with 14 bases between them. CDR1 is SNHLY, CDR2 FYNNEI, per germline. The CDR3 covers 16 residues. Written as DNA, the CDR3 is TGTGCCAGCAGTGAAGTGGGACAAGCCCTAAATCAGCCCCAGCATTTT. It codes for CASSEVGQALNQPQHF. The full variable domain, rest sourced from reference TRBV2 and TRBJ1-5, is EPEVTQTPSHQVTQMGQEVILRCVPISNHLYFYWYRQILGQKVEFLVSFYNNEISEKSEIFDDQFSVERPDGSNFTLKIRSTKLEDSAMYFCASSEVGQALNQPQHFGDGTRLSIL.

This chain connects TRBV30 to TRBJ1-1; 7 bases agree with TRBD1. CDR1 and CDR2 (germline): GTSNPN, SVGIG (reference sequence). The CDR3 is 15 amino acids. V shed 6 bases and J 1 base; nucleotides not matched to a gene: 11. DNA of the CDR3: TGTGCCTGCGTCTTCTTCGACAGGGCGAACACTGAAGCTTTCTTT. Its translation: CACVFFDRANTEAFF. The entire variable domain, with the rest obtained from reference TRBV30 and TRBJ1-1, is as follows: SQTIHQWPATLVQPVGSPLSLECTVEGTSNPNLYWYRQAAGRGLQLLFYSVGIGQISSEVPQNLSASRPQDRQFILSSKKLLLSDSGFYLCACVFFDRANTEAFFGQGTRLTVV.

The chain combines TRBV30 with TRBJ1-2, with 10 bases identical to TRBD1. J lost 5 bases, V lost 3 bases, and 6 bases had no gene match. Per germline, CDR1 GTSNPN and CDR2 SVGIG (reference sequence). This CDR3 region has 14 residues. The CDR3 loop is CAWRRQGAQYGYTF. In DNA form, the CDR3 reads TGTGCCTGGAGGCGACAGGGGGCGCAGTATGGCTACACCTTC.

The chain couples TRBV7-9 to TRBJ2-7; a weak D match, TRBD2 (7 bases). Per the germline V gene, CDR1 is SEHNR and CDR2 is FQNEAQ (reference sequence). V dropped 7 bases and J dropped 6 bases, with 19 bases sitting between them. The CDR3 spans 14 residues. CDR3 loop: CASTFGGGELEQYF. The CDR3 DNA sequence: TGTGCCAGCACCTTTGGGGGGGGCGAGCTCGAGCAGTACTTC.

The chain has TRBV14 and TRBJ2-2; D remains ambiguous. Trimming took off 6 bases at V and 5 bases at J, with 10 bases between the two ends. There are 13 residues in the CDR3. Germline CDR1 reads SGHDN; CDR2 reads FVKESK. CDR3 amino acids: CASSHGRTGELFF. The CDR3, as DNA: TGTGCCAGCAGTCATGGGCGAACCGGGGAGCTGTTTTTT.

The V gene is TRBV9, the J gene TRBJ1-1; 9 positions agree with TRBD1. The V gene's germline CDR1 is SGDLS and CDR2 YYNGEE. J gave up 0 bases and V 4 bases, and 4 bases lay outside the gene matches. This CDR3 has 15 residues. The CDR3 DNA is TGTGCCAGCAGCACGACAGGGGGGATGAACACTGAAGCTTTCTTT. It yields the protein CASSTTGGMNTEAFF.

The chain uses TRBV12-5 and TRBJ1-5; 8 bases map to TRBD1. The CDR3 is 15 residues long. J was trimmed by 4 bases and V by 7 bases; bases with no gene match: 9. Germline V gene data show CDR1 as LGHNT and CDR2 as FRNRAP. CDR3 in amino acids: CASAPGQGPNQPQHF. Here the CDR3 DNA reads TGTGCTAGTGCCCCCGGACAGGGACCAAATCAGCCCCAGCATTTT.

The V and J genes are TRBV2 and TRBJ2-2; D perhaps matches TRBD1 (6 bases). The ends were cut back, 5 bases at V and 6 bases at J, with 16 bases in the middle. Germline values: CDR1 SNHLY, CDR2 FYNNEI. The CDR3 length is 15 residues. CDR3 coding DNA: TGTGCCAGCAGTCGGCAGGGGAACACCGCCGGGGAGCTGTTTTTT. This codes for CASSRQGNTAGELFF.

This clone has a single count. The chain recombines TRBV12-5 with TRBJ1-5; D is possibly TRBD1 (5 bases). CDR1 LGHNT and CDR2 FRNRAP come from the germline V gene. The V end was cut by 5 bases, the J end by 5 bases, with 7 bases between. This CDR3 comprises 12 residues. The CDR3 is CASGAGDQPQHF. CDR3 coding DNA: TGTGCTAGTGGTGCGGGGGATCAGCCCCAGCATTTT.

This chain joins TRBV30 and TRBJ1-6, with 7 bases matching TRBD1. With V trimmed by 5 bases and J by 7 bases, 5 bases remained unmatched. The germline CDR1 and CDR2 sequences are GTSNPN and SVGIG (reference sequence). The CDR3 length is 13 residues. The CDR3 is CAWCRQGNSPLHF. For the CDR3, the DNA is TGTGCCTGGTGTAGACAGGGCAATTCACCCCTCCACTTT.

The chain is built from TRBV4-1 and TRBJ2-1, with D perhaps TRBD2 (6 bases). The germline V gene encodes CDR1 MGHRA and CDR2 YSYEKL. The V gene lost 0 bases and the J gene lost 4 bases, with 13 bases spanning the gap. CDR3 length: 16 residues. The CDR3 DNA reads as TGCGCCAGCAGCCAAGATACTAGAGGGACTTACAATGAGCAGTTCTTC. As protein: CASSQDTRGTYNEQFF.

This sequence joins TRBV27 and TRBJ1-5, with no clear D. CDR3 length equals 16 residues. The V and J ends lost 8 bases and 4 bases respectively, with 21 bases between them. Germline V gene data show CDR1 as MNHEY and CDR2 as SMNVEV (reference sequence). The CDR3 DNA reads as TGTGCCAGCTCCAGTTTACTTCGGGGTCCTAATCAGCCCCAGCATTTT. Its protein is CASSSLLRGPNQPQHF.

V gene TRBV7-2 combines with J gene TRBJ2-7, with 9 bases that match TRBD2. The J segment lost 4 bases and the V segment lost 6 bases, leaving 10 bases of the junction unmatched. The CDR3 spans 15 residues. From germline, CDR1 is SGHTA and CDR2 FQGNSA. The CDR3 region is CASSSTAGGIYEQYF. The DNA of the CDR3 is TGTGCCAGCAGTTCAACAGCGGGAGGCATATACGAGCAGTACTTC.

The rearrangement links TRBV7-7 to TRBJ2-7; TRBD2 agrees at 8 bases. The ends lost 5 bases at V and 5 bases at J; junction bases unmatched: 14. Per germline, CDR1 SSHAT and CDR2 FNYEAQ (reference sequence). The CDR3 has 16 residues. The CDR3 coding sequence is TGTGCCAGCAGCCCCTCTCTAGGAATAGCGGGGCACGAGCAGTACTTC. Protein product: CASSPSLGIAGHEQYF.

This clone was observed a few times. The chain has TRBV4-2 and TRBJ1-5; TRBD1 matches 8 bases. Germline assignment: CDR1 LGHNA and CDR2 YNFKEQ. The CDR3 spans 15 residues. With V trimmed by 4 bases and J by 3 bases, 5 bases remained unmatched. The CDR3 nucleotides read TGTGCCAGCAGCCTCGGGACAGGCCTCAATCAGCCCCAGCATTTT. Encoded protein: CASSLGTGLNQPQHF.